This T cell receptor (beta chain) was recovered during a study of blood T cells in healthy people across ages (dated by TCRdb to between 2014 and 2016). Some background on the complete study: In model experiments, template switching captured roughly one uniquely barcoded TCR beta cDNA molecule for every two T cells. To track age-related changes in TCR beta repertoire diversity, the study relied on deep sequencing normalized with unique cDNA molecular identifiers. Four age groups were formed from the donors: young (average roughly 15 years), middle-aged (approximately 39), aged (62) and long-lived (less than 85). Donors of different ages were randomly distributed across sequencing lanes to avoid experimental bias. For two donors (one aged 18 to 30 and one aged 80 or older), the study analyzed two additional independent replicas of 1 million unique cDNA reads from the same blood draw. Overall study results and their limits: Estimates of total diversity based on one million sequenced T cells were considered lower bounds and underestimates. The percentage of naive T cells measured by flow cytometry correlated strongly with observed TCR beta diversity. Compared with the aged group, more naive CD4+ T cells, fewer expanded clones and increased TCR diversity were shown by the long-lived group, suggesting age selection. Bulk unsorted PBMC profiling prevented conclusive comparison of naive and antigen-experienced compartments. Observed TCR beta diversity per million T cells fell roughly linearly with age, and a significant reduction was already apparent by age around 44. Because donor CMV infection status was unknown, age-related changes in expanded clonotypes were potentially confounded.

Systemically healthy Caucasian individuals from Russia, 35 to 40 in total and aged about 6 to 95 years, were included as donors. Roughly 11 milliliters of peripheral blood were drawn from each donor into EDTA-treated Vacutainer tubes. PBMCs were isolated by Ficoll-Paque density-gradient centrifugation, with at least 7 million obtained per sample. Total RNA was extracted from PBMCs with Trizol reagent, with at least 5 micrograms obtained per sample. Naive CD45RAhigh/CD27high T cell percentages were measured by flow cytometry on a PBMC aliquot from every donor. This clonotype occurred a few times. The target of this receptor is not known. Base qualities are not recorded, but no much larger clone differs from it by a single base. Via the germline V gene (reference sequence), CDR1 is SSHAT and CDR2 FNYEAQ. The CDR3 covers 16 residues, taking in both the cysteine and the phenylalanine. The CDR3 DNA has 48 bases and is translated from base 1. Trimming takes 5 bases off V and 6 bases off J; junction bases not matched to a gene: 8.

The library was made by 5' RACE. Reads for this sample came from an Illumina HiSeq 2500. A second 7 to 11 cycle PCR used a sample-barcoded 5' primer and a J-beta primer mix. Each TCR beta cDNA molecule received a unique molecular identifier from a template-switch 5' adaptor carrying 12 random nucleotides. Each sample yielded at least 2.5 million CDR3-containing paired-end reads. First-strand cDNA synthesis was performed from all RNA using the Mint cDNA synthesis kit, with priming by a TRBC-specific oligonucleotide. Following uracil-DNA glycosylase treatment, all cDNA underwent a first 18-cycle PCR with the universal primers M1SS and BC2_uni_R. Concerning the study's data processing: For normalization, 1 million high-quality reads, each with a distinct molecular identifier, were randomly selected from each sample. Instead of being binned into consensus sequences, reads that shared molecular identifiers were thrown out. MiTCR, set to a Q25 quality threshold and the strictest error-elimination algorithm, was used for CDR3 identification, clonotype clustering and error correction. Lower-bound total TCR beta diversity was estimated with a nonparametric unseen species model using Euler transformation. TCRdb reran the public reads through fastp at Q25 and MiXCR, keeping productive beta chains. All rows with the same CDR3 protein become a single entry with the most common DNA and genes. The V and J calls follow TCRdb's processing rather than the paper's. This sample lists about 1,400,000 distinct CDR3 sequences; 35% to 45% were detected once. The ten largest clones capture 7.9% of the sample.

The chain couples TRBV7-7 to TRBJ2-3, with TRBD2 identical over 13 junction bases. The receptor's source is a woman aged 18-29 years in good health. What was sequenced was blood. CDR3 protein: CASSKGLAGVGDTQYF. The sequenced DNA: TGTGCCAGCAGCAAAGGACTAGCGGGAGTTGGTGATACGCAGTATTTT.